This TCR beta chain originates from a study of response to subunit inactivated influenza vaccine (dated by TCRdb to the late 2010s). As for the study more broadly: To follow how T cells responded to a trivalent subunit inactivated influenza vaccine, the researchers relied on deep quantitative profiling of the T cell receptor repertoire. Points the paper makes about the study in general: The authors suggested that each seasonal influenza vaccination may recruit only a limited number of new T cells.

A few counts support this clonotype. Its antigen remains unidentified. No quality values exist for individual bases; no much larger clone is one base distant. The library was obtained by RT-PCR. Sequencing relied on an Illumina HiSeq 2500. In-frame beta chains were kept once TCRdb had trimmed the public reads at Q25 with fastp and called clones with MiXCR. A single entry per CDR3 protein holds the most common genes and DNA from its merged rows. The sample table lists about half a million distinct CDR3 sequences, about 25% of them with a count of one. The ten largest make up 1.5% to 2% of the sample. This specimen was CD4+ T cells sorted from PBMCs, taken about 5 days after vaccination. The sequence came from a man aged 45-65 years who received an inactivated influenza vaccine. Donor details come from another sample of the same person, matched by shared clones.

At the DNA level, the sequence is TGTGCCAGCAGCTCGACTACCCCGGGGACCCAGTACTTC. The translation is CASSSTTPGTQYF. Recombination joined TRBV7-9 with TRBJ2-5; perhaps TRBD2 is the D gene, with 5 bases matching. Between the V and J ends, shortened by 4 bases and 7 bases respectively, the junction contains 13 bases. CDR1 and CDR2 are drawn from the germline V gene (reference sequence): SEHNR, FQNEAQ. From cysteine to phenylalanine, the CDR3 is 13 amino acids long. Of all the DNA, just the CDR3 is kept, 39 bases in frame from base 1.